This T cell receptor (beta chain) is from a study of T cells in localized non-small cell lung cancer. With respect to this clone: As yet, its antigen is unknown.

Only in-frame clones appear in the TCRdb table, and some are missing; sequencing was by immunoSEQ multiplex PCR. The top ten clones hold about 3% of a sample with 25,000 to 30,000 clones, 70% to 90% of them seen once. Study-wide findings and caveats: Density of T cells in blood, when higher, went with longer overall survival. Uninvolved adjacent lung had more T cell clonality than any other tissue, topping tumor. Heterogeneity is still possible, as just one tumor region was sequenced. Of the top 100 tumor clones, median roughly 60 were in adjacent lung, some 29 among its top 100.

The germline CDR1 and CDR2 sequences are SGHRS and YFSETQ. The germline V and J ends were trimmed by 6 bases and 7 bases, with 20 bases remaining between them. The CDR3 loop spans 15 amino acids. The TCR was taken from a woman aged 18-55 years with stage I lung adenocarcinoma. The sample in question was peripheral blood, obtained before any cancer treatment. V is TRBV5-1 and J is TRBJ2-1; the D gene is possibly TRBD2 (5 bases). The CDR3: CASNDPGSKRNEQFF. In nucleotides, the CDR3 is TGCGCCAGCAACGATCCGGGATCTAAGAGGAATGAGCAGTTCTTC.